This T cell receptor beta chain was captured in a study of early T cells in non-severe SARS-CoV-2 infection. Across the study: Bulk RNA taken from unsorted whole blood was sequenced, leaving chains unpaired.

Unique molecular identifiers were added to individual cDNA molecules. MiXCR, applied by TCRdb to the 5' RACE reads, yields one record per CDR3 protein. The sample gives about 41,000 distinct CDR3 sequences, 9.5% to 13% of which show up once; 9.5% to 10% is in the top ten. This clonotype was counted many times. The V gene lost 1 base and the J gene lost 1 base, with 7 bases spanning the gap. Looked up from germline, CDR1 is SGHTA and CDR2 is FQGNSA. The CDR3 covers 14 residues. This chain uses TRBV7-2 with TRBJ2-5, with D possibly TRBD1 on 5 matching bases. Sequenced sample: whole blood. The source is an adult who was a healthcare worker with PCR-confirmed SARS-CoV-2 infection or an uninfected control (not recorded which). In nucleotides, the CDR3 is TGTGCCAGCAGCTTAGGCAGGGTCCAAGAGACCCAGTACTTC. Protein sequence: CASSLGRVQETQYF.